Below, 22 T cell receptor beta chains from the same sample are listed, as sequenced in a study of CD8 T cells in ankylosing spondylitis. General study findings and limits: Characteristic of ankylosing spondylitis blood, it appeared, was a TCR beta motif comprising fewer than 10 highly homologous variants.

TCRdb redid the calling of the 5' RACE reads with MiXCR, one entry per CDR3 protein. This repertoire shows tens of thousands of distinct CDR3 sequences, roughly 9% found once; its top ten account for approximately 30%. These TCRs' antigens remain unknown. Sequencing was carried out using blood, either unsorted or a sorted T cell fraction (not recorded which). The receptors shown here come from a male donor with ankylosing spondylitis.

This chain uses TRBV11-2 with TRBJ2-7, with D perhaps being TRBD1 or TRBD2 (5 bases each). The V end was cut by 4 bases, the J end by 4 bases, with 11 bases between. The CDR3 extends over 13 amino acids. The germline CDR1 and CDR2 sequences are SGHAT and FQNNGV. The CDR3 sequence is CASSWGRNYEQYV. CDR3 in DNA: TGTGCCAGCAGCTGGGGACGGAATTACGAGCAGTACGTC.

This clonotype has a handful of counts. The chain recombines TRBV5-1 with TRBJ1-3, with D tentatively TRBD1 (5 bases). Germline V gene lookup returns CDR1 SGHRS and CDR2 YFSETQ. The V and J ends lost 0 bases and 6 bases respectively, with 13 bases between them. This CDR3 has 15 amino acids. CDR3 DNA: TGCGCCAGCAGCTTGGAGCACCTGGGACCAAACACCATATATTTT. Protein product: CASSLEHLGPNTIYF.

This clonotype was seen only a few times. The chain has TRBV27 and TRBJ1-6; D unresolved. Germline CDR1 is MNHEY and CDR2 is SMNVEV (reference sequence). There are 14 residues in the CDR3. Trimming shortened V by 7 bases and J by 7 bases, and 14 bases separated the two germline ends. DNA for the CDR3: TGTGCCAGCACCCAAGAGGGTTGGAATTCACCCCTCCACTTT. Translating gives CASTQEGWNSPLHF.

V and J are TRBV20-1 and TRBJ2-7, with 11 bases that match TRBD2. CDR3 length: 13 amino acids. Looked up from germline, CDR1 is DFQATT and CDR2 is SNEGSKA (reference sequence). This CDR3 is CSLLAGVPYEQYF. CDR3 DNA sequence: TGCAGCCTACTAGCGGGGGTACCCTACGAGCAGTACTTC.

This clonotype occurred many times. The chain uses TRBV20-1 and TRBJ2-2; 12 bases align to TRBD2. The CDR3 totals 17 residues. Germline V gene lookup returns CDR1 DFQATT and CDR2 SNEGSKA (reference sequence). J gave up 3 bases and V 1 base, and 6 bases lay outside the gene matches. CDR3 nucleotides: TGCAGTGCTAGAGGGACTAGCGGGAAAACGGACACCGGGGAGCTGTTTTTT. Amino acids: CSARGTSGKTDTGELFF.

At least ten counts were recorded for this clonotype. The chain links TRBV24-1 to TRBJ2-1; D possibly corresponds to TRBD1 (5 bases). The V gene lost 3 bases and the J gene lost 9 bases, with 8 bases spanning the gap. In germline, CDR1 is KGHDR, CDR2 SFDVKD. This CDR3 contains 12 residues. The CDR3 sequence: CATSDGQIEQFF. In DNA, the CDR3 is TGTGCCACCAGTGATGGACAAATTGAGCAGTTCTTC.

In its sample, this clonotype was seen a few times. This chain uses TRBV3-1 with TRBJ2-7; no reliable D call. V was pared by 4 bases and J by 5 bases, with 15 bases between. Germline CDR1 LGHDT, CDR2 YNNKEL (reference sequence). This CDR3 has 14 amino acids. CDR3 DNA: TGTGCCAGCAGCCCCACTCTCACACTTAACGAGCAGTACTTC. Protein: CASSPTLTLNEQYF.

This clonotype was counted between two and nine times. This chain links TRBV2 with TRBJ2-3; TRBD2 matches 10 bases. Germline V gene data show CDR1 as SNHLY and CDR2 as FYNNEI. V was pared by 9 bases and J by 1 base, with 13 bases of the junction left unmatched. The CDR3 consists of 17 residues. The CDR3 bases are TGTGCCAGTGGGAAGCGGGAGGGCCCCGACGGCACAGATACGCAGTATTTT. This translates into CASGKREGPDGTDTQYF.

This clonotype was found a few times. V usage is TRBV24-1 and J usage is TRBJ2-7, with D hard to call. The CDR3 is 9 residues long. In germline, CDR1 is KGHDR, CDR2 SFDVKD. The V end lost 9 bases, the J end lost 4 bases, and 3 bases lay between the germline ends. CDR3 DNA: TGTGCCACCCTGTACGAGCAGTACGTC. The encoded protein is CATLYEQYV.

This clonotype was counted a few times. This rearrangement joins TRBV27 to TRBJ2-7; a weak D match, TRBD1 (5 bases). The CDR3 is 15 residues long. V was clipped by 3 bases and J by 3 bases, with 15 bases between them. Germline lookup yields CDR1 MNHEY and CDR2 SMNVEV (reference sequence). The DNA for the CDR3 is TGTGCCAGCAGTTTGTCAGGGTCCGGCTACTACGAGCAGTACGTC. Protein product: CASSLSGSGYYEQYV.

CDR3 DNA sequence: TGTGCCACCAGCAAAACCGGAGAGGGGTCCTACGAGCAGTACGTC. Its translation is CATSKTGEGSYEQYV. The rearrangement uses TRBV15 and TRBJ2-7; the D gene could be TRBD1 or TRBD2 (5 bases each). The CDR3 sequence is 15 residues long. CDR1 LNHNV and CDR2 YYDKDF come from the germline V gene (reference sequence). V was trimmed by 4 bases and J by 1 base, leaving 14 bases between them.

This clonotype showed up just a few times. The chain employs TRBV14 and TRBJ2-1; D not resolved. V lost 3 bases and J 8 bases, leaving 17 bases between the germline ends. The length of the CDR3 is 15 residues. Germline V gives CDR1 SGHDN, CDR2 FVKESK. CDR3 sequence (DNA): TGTGCCAGCAGCCACGACCCCCGCAGTTTCGATGAGCAGTTCTTC. This gives the protein CASSHDPRSFDEQFF.

The rearrangement links TRBV13 to TRBJ2-7, with TRBD1 matching 9 bases. The CDR3 is 16 residues long. CDR1 is PRHDT, CDR2 FYEKMQ, per germline (reference sequence). V was clipped by 6 bases and J by 2 bases; unmatched bases: 11. The CDR3 bases are TGTGCCAGCAGACTCCACCGGGACAGGGTCACCTACGAGCAGTACTTC. Its translation is CASRLHRDRVTYEQYF.

This chain joins TRBV29-1 and TRBJ2-2; D is unresolved. The CDR3 runs 12 residues. Germline assignment: CDR1 SQVTM and CDR2 ANQGSEA. Deletions cut 7 bases from V and 2 bases from J, with 8 bases between. The CDR3 DNA is TGCAGCGCTCCTCATAACACCGGGGAGCTGTTTTTT. It specifies CSAPHNTGELFF.

This clonotype was counted at least ten times. The chain carries TRBV12-3 or TRBV12-4 and TRBJ1-1, with 9 bases that match TRBD1. Germline trimming cut 4 bases from V and 12 bases from J; bases unmatched to any gene: 15. The CDR3 extends over 15 amino acids. The CDR3 coding sequence is TGTGCCAGCAGTTCCAACAGACAGGGGGGTATGGGTTCTTTCTTT. This encodes CASSSNRQGGMGSFF.

This clonotype has at least ten counts. The chain has TRBV4-1 and TRBJ2-1; D call uncertain. The CDR3 is 13 residues long. Germline CDR1 reads MGHRA; CDR2 reads YSYEKL. V lost 1 base and J 4 bases, leaving 5 bases between the germline ends. The CDR3 protein is CASSQVAYNEQFF. The CDR3 nucleotides are TGCGCCAGCAGCCAAGTGGCTTACAATGAGCAGTTCTTC.

This clonotype was observed many times. The rearrangement joins TRBV24-1 to TRBJ2-2; maybe TRBD1 (6 bases). The CDR3 loop spans 14 amino acids. Trimming took off 4 bases at V and 3 bases at J, with 8 bases between the two ends. Germline CDR1 KGHDR, CDR2 SFDVKD. CDR3 sequence: CATSDQGHTGELFF. The CDR3 coding sequence is TGTGCCACCAGTGACCAGGGGCACACCGGGGAGCTGTTTTTT.

The table lists this clonotype with a few counts. This sequence joins TRBV7-9 and TRBJ2-7; no definite D call. The CDR3 contains 12 residues. Germline V gives CDR1 SEHNR, CDR2 FQNEAQ (reference sequence). Deletions cut 3 bases from V and 6 bases from J, with 9 bases between. DNA of the CDR3: TGTGCCAGCAGCTTTGGAGATGCCGAGCAGTACGTC. Residues: CASSFGDAEQYV.

This clonotype was observed at least ten times. The chain has TRBV3-1 and TRBJ2-1; 8 nucleotides align to TRBD2. The CDR3 sequence is 15 residues long. Germline CDR1 and CDR2: LGHDT and YNNKEL (reference sequence). With V trimmed by 3 bases and J by 1 base, 2 bases remained unmatched. The CDR3 sequence is CASSQASGSYNEQFF. CDR3 bases: TGTGCCAGCAGCCAGGCTAGCGGGTCCTACAATGAGCAGTTCTTC.

DNA for the CDR3: TGTGCCAGCAGCAACGTACTAGCGGGAGTTGAGACCCAGTACTTC. It specifies CASSNVLAGVETQYF. The chain carries TRBV6-1 and TRBJ2-5; the match to TRBD2 covers 11 bases. The V segment lost 6 bases and the J segment 5 bases; nucleotides outside the gene matches: 8. The germline V gene encodes CDR1 MNHNS and CDR2 SASEGT. This CDR3 is built from 15 residues.

The genes are TRBV20-1 and TRBJ2-7; TRBD2 aligns across 10 bases. The CDR3 extends over 18 amino acids. Trimming took 3 bases from V and 0 from J; bases not matched to a gene: 14. The germline V gene encodes CDR1 DFQATT and CDR2 SNEGSKA (reference sequence). The DNA of the CDR3 is TGCAGTGCTAGTCCGTGGCGTCGGGGACTAGCGTACTCCTACGAGCAGTACGTC. Translating gives CSASPWRRGLAYSYEQYV.

The rearrangement uses TRBV9 and TRBJ2-3; D is undetermined. The germline V gene has CDR1 SGDLS and CDR2 YYNGEE. The length of the CDR3 is 16 residues. Deletions cut 0 bases from V and 2 bases from J, with 13 bases between. The CDR3 spells CASSVELSAHTDTQYF. The CDR3 DNA reads as TGTGCCAGCAGCGTAGAGCTTTCAGCGCACACAGATACGCAGTATTTT.